Each of the 25 T cell receptor beta chains below was sequenced from the same sample in a study of cytomegalovirus exposure and HLA in healthy donors. The PCR contained 60 Vbeta and 13 Jbeta primers. Some clones are missing from TCRdb's copy, which holds only in-frame ones; the method was immunoSEQ multiplex PCR. Of more than 150,000 clones detected, 79% appear once; the ten largest clones hold more than 1.5%. The sample comprised PBMCs. The receptors derive from a girl under 18 in good health and CMV-seropositive.

This clone was seen more than once but under ten times. CDR3 coding DNA: TGTGCCAGCAGCTTCAACGGGGGAGGTGAAGAGACCCAGTACTTC. Translating it yields CASSFNGGGEETQYF. This chain joins TRBV5-4 and TRBJ2-5; D may be TRBD2 (6 bases). CDR3 length: 15 amino acids. The germline gives CDR1 SGHNT, CDR2 YYREEE (reference sequence). The V end was cut by 2 bases, the J end by 3 bases, with 14 bases between.

The chain carries TRBV13 and TRBJ2-3, with D possibly being TRBD1 (6 bases). This CDR3 is 16 amino acids long. Germline lookup yields CDR1 PRHDT and CDR2 FYEKMQ (reference sequence). V lost 5 bases, J lost 3 bases, and 18 bases lay in between. CDR3 in DNA: TGTGCCAGCAGCCCGGACCCTAGGACAGCGACAGATACGCAGTATTTT. It yields the protein CASSPDPRTATDTQYF.

This clone was seen a handful of times. The chain recombines TRBV18 with TRBJ2-7, with D tentatively TRBD1 (5 bases). Between the trimmed V and J ends, which lost 4 bases and 3 bases, there was a span of 7 bases. CDR1 and CDR2 (germline): KGHSH, LQKENI. The CDR3 runs 12 residues. The CDR3 DNA reads TGTGCCAGCTCACTAAGGGGCTACGAGCAGTACTTC. Its translation is CASSLRGYEQYF.

The V call is TRBV6-1, the J call TRBJ1-5; 11 bases map to TRBD1. Germline V gene data show CDR1 as MNHNS and CDR2 as SASEGT. The CDR3 has 15 residues. Trimming cost V 2 bases and J 6 bases; bases outside gene matches: 3. The CDR3 region has the DNA TGTGCCAGCAGTGAATGGACAGGGGGCGGTCAGCCCCAGCATTTT. Translated, it gives CASSEWTGGGQPQHF.

The V call is TRBV4-1, the J call TRBJ2-7; 7 positions agree with TRBD1. V lost 6 bases and J lost 2; bases outside the gene matches: 10. The CDR3 is made up of 15 amino acids. Germline assignment: CDR1 MGHRA and CDR2 YSYEKL. The CDR3 coding sequence is TGCGCCAGCAGTCACCCCGGGCAGGGGGCCTACGAGCAGTACTTC. Amino acid sequence: CASSHPGQGAYEQYF.

The chain is built from TRBV18 and TRBJ2-7, with no clear D. Trimming shortened V by 6 bases and J by 6 bases, and 21 bases separated the two germline ends. Germline CDR1 KGHSH, CDR2 LQKENI. The length of the CDR3 is 15 residues. The CDR3 DNA reads TGTGCCAGCTCTGAAACCCAGTTATCGCCCCGCGAGCAGTACTTC. Translated: CASSETQLSPREQYF. Combining the CDR3 with reference TRBV18 and TRBJ2-7 gives the whole variable domain NAGVMQNPRHLVRRRGQEARLRCSPMKGHSHVYWYRQLPEEGLKFMVYLQKENIIDESGMPKERFSAEFPKEGPSILRIQQVVRGDSAAYFCASSETQLSPREQYFGPGTRLTVT.

The chain is built from TRBV7-2 and TRBJ2-5; 8 bases match TRBD1. This CDR3 contains 14 residues. V lost 3 bases and J lost 3; bases outside the gene matches: 3. Germline V gene data show CDR1 as SGHTA and CDR2 as FQGNSA. The CDR3 sequence is CASSFGTGEETQYF. The DNA of the CDR3 is TGTGCCAGCAGCTTTGGGACAGGTGAAGAGACCCAGTACTTC. Combining the CDR3 with reference TRBV7-2 and TRBJ2-5 gives the whole variable domain GAGVSQSPSNKVTEKGKDVELRCDPISGHTALYWYRQSLGQGLEFLIYFQGNSAPDKSGLPSDRFSAERTGGSVSTLTIQRTQQEDSAVYLCASSFGTGEETQYFGPGTRLLVL.

The chain carries TRBV29-1 and TRBJ2-3; 8 nucleotides align to TRBD1. Unmatched junction bases numbered 10, after V lost 6 bases and J lost 2 bases. Per germline, CDR1 SQVTM and CDR2 ANQGSEA. CDR3 length equals 15 residues. The CDR3 sequence: CSVNPRGQVTDTQYF. CDR3 DNA: TGCAGCGTAAACCCCAGGGGGCAGGTCACAGATACGCAGTATTTT.

The chain joins TRBV7-9 to TRBJ1-4; TRBD1 aligns across 7 bases. Looked up from germline, CDR1 is SEHNR and CDR2 is FQNEAQ (reference sequence). This CDR3 has 14 amino acids. J lost 4 bases, V lost 5 bases, and 4 bases had no gene match. In DNA form, the CDR3 reads TGTGCCAGCAGCCCACAGGGGTTTAATGAAAAACTGTTTTTT. Residues: CASSPQGFNEKLFF.

The chain is built from TRBV11-3 and TRBJ2-7, with D possibly TRBD1 on 8 matching bases. CDR3 length equals 13 residues. Trimming removed 5 bases at V and 5 bases at J, with 13 bases between. Germline V gene data show CDR1 as SGHNT and CDR2 as YENEEA. The CDR3 protein is CASSGQGGNEQYF. The CDR3 DNA reads TGTGCCAGCAGCGGACAGGGAGGGAACGAGCAGTACTTC.

The chain couples TRBV11-2 to TRBJ2-5; 12 bases are a match to TRBD1. CDR1 SGHAT and CDR2 FQNNGV come from the germline V gene. V was clipped by 5 bases and J by 5 bases; unmatched bases: 6. This CDR3 spans 15 amino acids. The CDR3 bases are TGTGCCAGCAGCCGGGACAGGGGGCTGGGGGAGACCCAGTACTTC. As protein: CASSRDRGLGETQYF.

This clone appeared a few times. The J gene is TRBJ1-2, the V gene TRBV30; D possibly corresponds to TRBD1 (6 bases). The CDR3 length is 15 residues. V lost 0 bases and J lost 4, with 15 bases in between. CDR1 GTSNPN and CDR2 SVGIG come from the germline V gene (reference sequence). The CDR3 here is CAWSVIGGAFYGYTF. DNA for the CDR3: TGTGCCTGGAGTGTAATTGGGGGCGCGTTCTATGGCTACACCTTC.

The CDR3 region is CASSEIQGAANEKLFF. DNA of the CDR3: TGTGCCAGCAGTGAAATTCAGGGGGCGGCTAATGAAAAACTGTTTTTT. This chain connects TRBV6-1 to TRBJ1-4, with 8 bases matching TRBD1. V lost 2 bases and J lost 3; bases outside the gene matches: 5. Per the germline V gene, CDR1 is MNHNS and CDR2 is SASEGT. The CDR3 loop spans 16 amino acids.

This chain uses TRBV2 with TRBJ2-7, with 8 nucleotides matching TRBD1. CDR1 and CDR2 from the germline V gene are SNHLY and FYNNEI. V shed 3 bases and J 2 bases; nucleotides not matched to a gene: 15. The CDR3 is 18 residues long. The CDR3 region has the DNA TGTGCCAGCAGTGAGTGGGACAGGACCCTTCTTTTAGCCTACGAGCAGTACTTC. Encoded protein: CASSEWDRTLLLAYEQYF.

This sequence joins TRBV14 and TRBJ2-2, with D unclear. The CDR3 sequence is 18 residues long. Trimming took 1 base from V and 0 from J, leaving 15 bases between them. The germline V gene encodes CDR1 SGHDN and CDR2 FVKESK. The CDR3 DNA follows: TGTGCCAGCAGCCAAGTTACTAATTGGCGAGCGAACACCGGGGAGCTGTTTTTT. This translates into CASSQVTNWRANTGELFF.

Only one count was recorded for this clone. The V call is TRBV7-7, the J call TRBJ1-2; 7 bases are shared with TRBD1. With 7 bases clipped from V and 4 bases from J, the junction kept 12 bases outside the gene matches. CDR3 length: 15 residues. Germline values: CDR1 SSHAT, CDR2 FNYEAQ (reference sequence). The CDR3 here is CASTPERDSIYGYTF. The CDR3 DNA is TGTGCCAGCACCCCAGAACGGGACAGCATCTATGGCTACACCTTC.

The V gene is TRBV21-1, the J gene TRBJ1-5; TRBD1 was called by the table and not checked on the DNA. TRBV21-1 has pseudogene status. The CDR3 is made up of 17 amino acids. DNA for the CDR3: TGTGCCAGCAGCAATGAGAGACAGGGACGGATTCGACAGCCCCAGCATTTT. Translating gives CASSNERQGRIRQPQHF.

The chain couples TRBV27 to TRBJ1-6; perhaps TRBD1 as D (6 bases). The V gene's germline CDR1 is MNHEY and CDR2 SMNVEV (reference sequence). The length of the CDR3 is 14 residues. V was shortened by 4 bases and J by 4 bases, with 8 bases between the two germline ends. The CDR3 sequence is CASSSTGYNSPLHF. In nucleotides, the CDR3 is TGTGCCAGCAGTTCGACAGGATATAATTCACCCCTCCACTTT.

This clone was detected only a few times. The J gene is TRBJ1-1, the V gene TRBV30, with D possibly TRBD1 on 5 matching bases. V lost 0 bases to trimming and J lost 0 bases, with 8 bases between them. The CDR3 contains 14 residues. Looked up from germline, CDR1 is GTSNPN and CDR2 is SVGIG (reference sequence). CDR3 sequence reads: CAWSVQALNTEAFF. CDR3 DNA: TGTGCCTGGAGTGTACAGGCACTGAACACTGAAGCTTTCTTT.

The chain has TRBV27 and TRBJ2-7; D possibly corresponds to TRBD1 (5 bases). V lost 2 bases and J lost 0, with 11 bases in between. This CDR3 region has 15 residues. The V gene's germline CDR1 is MNHEY and CDR2 SMNVEV (reference sequence). CDR3 protein: CASSLGHMSSYEQYF. In DNA, the CDR3 is TGTGCCAGCAGTTTAGGACACATGAGCTCCTACGAGCAGTACTTC.

This clone occurred a few times. The rearrangement joins TRBV5-1 to TRBJ2-5; possibly TRBD2 for D (5 bases). CDR1 and CDR2 (germline): SGHRS, YFSETQ. V lost 4 bases and J 1 base, leaving 11 bases between the germline ends. CDR3 length equals 14 residues. CDR3 loop: CASSPLEGQETQYF. In DNA, the CDR3 is TGCGCCAGCAGCCCCCTTGAGGGCCAAGAGACCCAGTACTTC. Full variable domain (outside the CDR3, taken from reference TRBV5-1 and TRBJ2-5): KAGVTQTPRYLIKTRGQQVTLSCSPISGHRSVSWYQQTPGQGLQFLFEYFSETQRNKGNFPGRFSGRQFSNSRSEMNVSTLELGDSALYLCASSPLEGQETQYFGPGTRLLVL.

This chain connects TRBV7-2 to TRBJ2-5, with D possibly being TRBD1 (5 bases). The CDR3 consists of 14 residues. Trimming pared 1 base from V and 3 bases from J, leaving 9 bases between. Per germline, CDR1 SGHTA and CDR2 FQGNSA. The CDR3 region is CASSLGRTKETQYF. CDR3 nucleotide sequence: TGTGCCAGCAGCTTAGGACGGACAAAAGAGACCCAGTACTTC.

CDR3 nucleotides: TGTGCCAGCAGCCAAGGGGGACTAGCGGGGTACAATGAGCAGTTCTTC. Translated, it gives CASSQGGLAGYNEQFF. This sequence joins TRBV14 and TRBJ2-1; 13 positions match TRBD2. Losses at the gene ends were 1 base for V and 4 bases for J; bases not matched to a gene: 1. There are 16 residues in the CDR3. Germline V gene data show CDR1 as SGHDN and CDR2 as FVKESK.

The chain combines TRBV6-5 with TRBJ2-7; 7 nucleotides agree with TRBD1. The V gene's germline CDR1 is MNHEY and CDR2 SVGAGI. V was pared by 6 bases and J by 0 bases, with 8 bases of the junction left unmatched. The CDR3 is made up of 15 amino acids. The CDR3 loop reads CASRKEQGNSYEQYF. CDR3 DNA sequence: TGTGCCAGCAGAAAAGAACAGGGGAACTCCTACGAGCAGTACTTC.

As to this clone: This CDR3 is also generated by other DNA sequences in the sample. The J gene is TRBJ2-3, the V gene TRBV7-2; 14 positions agree with TRBD2. Trimming removed 5 bases from V and 3 bases from J; junction bases left unmatched: 4. CDR1 is SGHTA and CDR2 is FQGNSA in the germline V gene. This CDR3 comprises 16 residues. The CDR3 nucleotides read TGTGCCAGCAGCACCGGACTAGCGGGGGGAACAGATACGCAGTATTTT. This encodes CASSTGLAGGTDTQYF.